Listed below are T cell receptor beta chains from one sample, sequenced in a study of blood T cells in healthy people across ages. TCRdb re-analysed the 5' RACE reads in MiXCR, keeping a single row per CDR3 protein. The sample lists roughly 1,800,000 distinct CDR3 sequences; about 49% were seen once. Sequenced: blood. These receptors all stem from a woman aged 35 to 49 in good health. The CDR3 runs from the conserved cysteine through the conserved F or W. D genes are given only for firm matches. Clone sizes are given selectively: once, few, many, or a class where the clone is expanded.

TRBJ2-1 | TRBV7-8 | 15 | few | TRBD2 | TGTGCCAGCAGGACGGCGGGACTAGCCTACAATGAGCAGTTCTTC | CASRTAGLAYNEQFF
TRBJ2-5 | TRBV5-1 | 14 | - | - | TGCGCCAGCAGCTTCGGGGATCGAAAAGAGACCCAGTACTTC | CASSFGDRKETQYF
TRBJ1-5 | TRBV20-1 | 15 | few | TRBD1 | TGCAGTGCTATCACAGGGGGCGCGGGCAATCAGCCCCAGCATTTT | CSAITGGAGNQPQHF
TRBJ2-1 | TRBV5-4 | 14 | - | - | TGTGCCAGCAGCCCTTGGAGCTCCTACAATGAGCAGTTCTTC | CASSPWSSYNEQFF
TRBJ2-1 | TRBV25-1 | 16 | once | TRBD1 | TGTGCCAGCTCTGAGACAGGGGGCAAAGTTTACAATGAGCAGTTCTTC | CASSETGGKVYNEQFF
TRBJ1-2 | TRBV6-6 | 13 | few | TRBD1 | TGTGCCAGCAGTCAGGAAGGACAGGGTGGCTACACCTTC | CASSQEGQGGYTF
TRBJ2-4 | TRBV24-1 | 14 | few | - | TGTGCCACCTGTTCCGGGATAGCCAAAAACATTCAGTACTTC | CATCSGIAKNIQYF
TRBJ2-7 | TRBV6-2/TRBV6-3 | 15 | - | TRBD2 | TGTGCCAGCAGTTTTCCGGGACTAGCGGATTACGAGCAGTACTTC | CASSFPGLADYEQYF
TRBJ2-5 | TRBV5-1 | 14 | - | - | TGCGCCAGCAGCTTGGGGAACGTACAAGAGACCCAGTACTTC | CASSLGNVQETQYF
TRBJ2-1 | TRBV20-1 | 15 | few | TRBD2 | TGCAGTGCAAACCTACTAGCGGTATCCTACAATGAGCAGTTCTTC | CSANLLAVSYNEQFF
TRBJ2-1 | TRBV15 | 18 | - | - | TGTGCCACCAGCAGAGATTCATCGGTAGCGGCCGGCTACAATGAGCAGTTCTTC | CATSRDSSVAAGYNEQFF
TRBJ2-3 | TRBV9 | 16 | - | TRBD2 | TGTGCCAGCGGGACTAGCGGGGGGCTCCTGGGAGATACGCAGTATTTT | CASGTSGGLLGDTQYF
TRBJ2-1 | TRBV7-7 | 14 | - | - | TGTGCTAGCAGCTTAGGTCCGGAGTACAATGAGCAGTTCTTC | CASSLGPEYNEQFF
TRBJ2-3 | TRBV9 | 16 | - | TRBD2 | TGTGCCAGCAGCCCTCCGGGACTATCAAGCACAGATACGCAGTATTTT | CASSPPGLSSTDTQYF
TRBJ1-4 | TRBV4-1 | 15 | - | - | TGCGCCAGCAGCCGCCCACCCTCCCTTAATGAAAAACTGTTTTTT | CASSRPPSLNEKLFF
TRBJ2-7 | TRBV6-2/TRBV6-3 | 18 | once | - | TGTGCCAGCAGTCGTGGCTCAGTGGGGACTCCGAGCTCCTACGAGCAGTACTTC | CASSRGSVGTPSSYEQYF
TRBJ1-5 | TRBV6-1 | 18 | - | - | TGTGCCAGCCAACGGATTTTACAGAGTCAGGGGAGCAATCAGCCCCAGCATTTT | CASQRILQSQGSNQPQHF
TRBJ2-2 | TRBV20-1 | 12 | - | - | TGCAGTGCCATTAGACAGACCGGGGAGCTGTTTTTT | CSAIRQTGELFF
TRBJ2-1 | TRBV9 | 15 | many | TRBD1 | TGTGCCAGCAGCGTTGGGCAGGGGGCGGGTAATGAGCAGTTCTTC | CASSVGQGAGNEQFF
TRBJ2-3 | TRBV7-8 | 14 | - | - | TGTGCCAGCAGCCCCCGTCCTGGGTTCGATACGCAGTATTTT | CASSPRPGFDTQYF
TRBJ2-1 | TRBV24-1 | 15 | - | TRBD1 | TGTGCCACCAGTGATCGGGACAGGTACGTCGATGAGCAGTTCTTC | CATSDRDRYVDEQFF
TRBJ1-2 | TRBV6-5 | 16 | - | - | TGTGCCAACAGCTCCTTGGGAGGGGCCACTAACTATGGCTACACCTTC | CANSSLGGATNYGYTF
TRBJ2-7 | TRBV29-1 | 13 | many | - | TGCAGCGTGAGGTCGACAGTCTCCTACGAGCAGTACTTC | CSVRSTVSYEQYF
TRBJ2-5 | TRBV4-2 | 15 | many | TRBD1 | TGTGCCAGCAGCCTAGGAACAGGGGGCGCAGAGACCCAGTACTTC | CASSLGTGGAETQYF
TRBJ1-2 | TRBV20-1 | 15 | few | - | TGCAGTGCTAGACTAGCTGGACAAGACGAATTTGGCTACACCTTC | CSARLAGQDEFGYTF
TRBJ2-5 | TRBV20-1 | 14 | - | - | TGCAGTGCTAGACTTCCGGGTCGGCAAGAGACCCAGTACTTC | CSARLPGRQETQYF
TRBJ2-5 | TRBV9 | 15 | few | - | TGTGCCAGCAGCGTAGCCCCAGGGGTCCAAGAGACCCAGTACTTC | CASSVAPGVQETQYF
TRBJ2-1 | TRBV24-1 | 14 | - | - | TGTGCCACCGGTGCCCTTGACAGACACAATGAGCAGTTCTTC | CATGALDRHNEQFF
TRBJ1-6 | TRBV6-2/TRBV6-3 | 15 | few | TRBD1 | TGTGCCAGCAGAGGACAGGGGACCTATAATTCACCCCTCCACTTT | CASRGQGTYNSPLHF
TRBJ1-2 | TRBV3-1 | 13 | few | - | TGTGCCAGCAGCCAAGGACAGTTCTATGGCTACACCTTC | CASSQGQFYGYTF
TRBJ2-1 | TRBV20-1 | 16 | - | TRBD2 | TGCAGTGCGGGGTTAGCGGGGGGCGGGGGGCGAGGTGAGCAGTTCTTC | CSAGLAGGGGRGEQFF
TRBJ2-3 | TRBV4-3 | 14 | few | - | TGCGCCAGCAGCCTCGGGGGTAGCGTCAATACGCAGTATTTT | CASSLGGSVNTQYF
TRBJ2-5 | TRBV20-1 | 12 | few | - | TGCAGTGCTAAGGGACACAAAGAGACCCAGTACTTC | CSAKGHKETQYF
TRBJ2-1 | TRBV4-1 | 16 | few | - | TGCGCCAGCAGCCAAGTTTTTGGGGGGTCTATCAATGAGCAGTTCTTC | CASSQVFGGSINEQFF
TRBJ1-5 | TRBV5-1 | 17 | - | - | TGCGCCAGCAGCTTATCACCAGGGGCAGATAGCAATCAGCCCCAGCATTTT | CASSLSPGADSNQPQHF
TRBJ2-4 | TRBV5-6 | 20 | - | TRBD1 | TGTGCCAGCAGCTTGTTTAGTAGCCGGGACAGACCCCTAGCCAAAAACATTCAGTACTTC | CASSLFSSRDRPLAKNIQYF
TRBJ2-1 | TRBV4-3 | 16 | - | - | TGCGCCAGCAGCCAAGATATATGGGATCTTTACAATGAGCAGTTCTTC | CASSQDIWDLYNEQFF
TRBJ2-7 | TRBV7-2 | 16 | - | TRBD2 | TGTGCCAGCAGCCAACGCCTAGCGGGGGGGTCCGCCGAGCAGTACTTC | CASSQRLAGGSAEQYF
TRBJ2-1 | TRBV5-1 | 15 | few | - | TGCGCCAGCAGCCGGGGGGGACAGGCGGTCCTCGAGCAGTTCTTC | CASSRGGQAVLEQFF
TRBJ2-7 | TRBV7-2 | 14 | - | - | TGTGCCAGCAGCTTACGCAGGGAAACCTACGAGCAGTACTTC | CASSLRRETYEQYF
TRBJ2-7 | TRBV10-3 | 15 | few | TRBD1 | TGTGCCATCAGTGAGTCTGGGACAGGGGGGTACGAGCAGTACTTC | CAISESGTGGYEQYF
TRBJ2-6 | TRBV9 | 18 | - | - | TGTGCCAGCAGCGTATTGAGTCCTGGTGACTCTGGGGCCAACGTCCTGACTTTC | CASSVLSPGDSGANVLTF
TRBJ2-2 | TRBV6-4 | 15 | once | TRBD2 | TGTGCCAGCAGTGAAAGCGGGGGGGCCTTCGGGGAGCTGTTTTTT | CASSESGGAFGELFF
TRBJ1-2 | TRBV7-9 | 12 | many | - | TGTGCCAGCTCGACCGGGGGTTATGGCTACACCTTC | CASSTGGYGYTF
TRBJ1-4 | TRBV7-6 | 15 | few | TRBD1 | TGTGCCAGCAGCACCCCAGGGGGCGGGGGTGAAAAACTGTTTTTT | CASSTPGGGGEKLFF
TRBJ1-1 | TRBV10-2 | 14 | - | - | TGCGCCAGCAGTGAACAGGTCGGGGACACTGAAGCTTTCTTT | CASSEQVGDTEAFF
TRBJ2-1 | TRBV28 | 16 | - | TRBD2 | TGTGCCAGCAGTTCGACCGGGACTACCCTTTCCTATGAGCAGTTCTTC | CASSSTGTTLSYEQFF
TRBJ2-5 | TRBV20-1 | 10 | once | - | TGCAGCGCTATCGGGGAGACCCAGTACTTC | CSAIGETQYF
TRBJ2-1 | TRBV5-1 | 15 | - | TRBD1 | TGCGCCAGCAGCTTCGGGACAGCTACCTACGATGAGCAGTTCTTC | CASSFGTATYDEQFF
TRBJ1-4 | TRBV2 | 14 | - | - | TGTGCCAGCAGGGGACAAGGGCAGGGGGAAAAACTGTTTTTT | CASRGQGQGEKLFF
TRBJ2-1 | TRBV6-5 | 16 | few | TRBD2 | TGTGCCAGCAGTCGGACTAGCGGGGGGGCCCTGGATGAGCAGTTCTTC | CASSRTSGGALDEQFF
TRBJ2-3 | TRBV15 | 18 | - | TRBD2 | TGTGCCACCAGCAGAGATTCGCGGGGGGGCCTTATCACAGATACGCAGTATTTT | CATSRDSRGGLITDTQYF
TRBJ2-1 | TRBV27 | 15 | - | - | TGTGCCAGCAGTTTAGATCTGGGAAGGTACAATGAGCAGTTCTTC | CASSLDLGRYNEQFF
TRBJ2-5 | TRBV4-1 | 13 | - | - | TGCGCCAGCAGCCAATTCTCTCAAGAGACCCAGTACTTC | CASSQFSQETQYF
TRBJ2-3 | TRBV28 | 15 | - | - | TGTGCCAGCGGTGGGTGGACAGTTTCGGCAGATACGCAGTATTTT | CASGGWTVSADTQYF
TRBJ1-1 | TRBV6-2/TRBV6-3 | 12 | - | - | TGTGCCAGCAGTTATACGGGACACCGAGCTTTCTTT | CASSYTGHRAFF
TRBJ1-2 | TRBV20-1 | 12 | - | - | TGCAGTGCTAGAGTGGAAAACGGGGGCTACACCTTC | CSARVENGGYTF
TRBJ2-5 | TRBV7-8 | 14 | - | TRBD1 | TGTGCCAGCAGACCAGACAGGGGAAAAGCGACCCAGTACTTC | CASRPDRGKATQYF
TRBJ2-4 | TRBV6-5 | 19 | few | - | TGTGCCAGCAGTTACGGGGCGGGGGCGGGATCCTTAGCCAAAAACATTCAGTACTTC | CASSYGAGAGSLAKNIQYF